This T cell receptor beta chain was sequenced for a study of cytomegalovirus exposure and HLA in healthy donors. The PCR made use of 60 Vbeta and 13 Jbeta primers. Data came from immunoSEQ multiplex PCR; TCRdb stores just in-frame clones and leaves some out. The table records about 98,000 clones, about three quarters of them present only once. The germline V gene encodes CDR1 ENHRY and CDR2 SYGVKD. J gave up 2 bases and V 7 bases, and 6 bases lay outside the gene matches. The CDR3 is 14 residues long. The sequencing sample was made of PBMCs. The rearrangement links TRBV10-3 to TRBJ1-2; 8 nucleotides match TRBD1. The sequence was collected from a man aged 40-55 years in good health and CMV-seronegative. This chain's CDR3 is CAITRDRTNYGYTF. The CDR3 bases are TGTGCCATCACAAGGGACAGGACAAACTATGGCTACACCTTC.